A single sample gave rise to the 12 T cell receptor beta chains below, sequenced in a study of blood T cells in healthy people across ages. For the second PCR, which ran for 7 to 11 cycles, a sample-barcoded 5' primer and a J-beta primer mix were used. TCRdb ran MiXCR on the 5' RACE reads and lists one entry per CDR3 protein. The sample carries 950,000 to 1,200,000 distinct CDR3 sequences, more than 30% recorded once. Material for sequencing was blood. These receptors all stem from a man aged 18 to 29 in good health.

The chain combines TRBV5-1 with TRBJ2-3; D unclear. Trimming pared 4 bases from V and 4 bases from J, leaving 4 bases between. Germline-derived CDR1 and CDR2 are SGHRS and YFSETQ. The CDR3 is 11 residues long. The DNA for the CDR3 is TGCGCCAGCAGCACCTCAGATACGCAGTATTTT. Amino acids: CASSTSDTQYF.

This clonotype showed up just a few times. The gene calls are TRBV7-9 and TRBJ2-1; 14 nucleotides line up with TRBD2. V gave up 1 base and J gave up 2 bases; unmatched junction bases: 7. Germline CDR1 and CDR2: SEHNR and FQNEAQ (reference sequence). The CDR3 has 19 residues. The CDR3 sequence is CASSLVRLAGGRTYNEQFF. CDR3 in DNA: TGTGCCAGCAGCTTAGTCCGACTAGCGGGGGGGCGTACCTACAATGAGCAGTTCTTC.

Ten or more counts support this clonotype. The gene calls are TRBV5-1 and TRBJ2-1; possible D gene TRBD1, 5 bases. The germline V and J ends were trimmed by 0 bases and 5 bases, with 9 bases remaining between them. This CDR3 comprises 14 residues. Germline V gene data show CDR1 as SGHRS and CDR2 as YFSETQ. CDR3 sequence: CASSLAGPHNEQFF. The DNA for the CDR3 is TGCGCCAGCAGCTTGGCAGGGCCTCACAATGAGCAGTTCTTC.

There are a few counts of this clonotype. This rearrangement joins TRBV12-3 or TRBV12-4 to TRBJ2-7; 7 bases line up with TRBD1. V was pared by 1 base and J by 0 bases, with 3 bases of the junction left unmatched. This CDR3 is 15 amino acids long. The CDR3 coding sequence is TGTGCCAGCAGTTTAGGACAGGGAGTCTCCTACGAGCAGTACTTC. It specifies CASSLGQGVSYEQYF.

This clonotype showed up just a few times. The J gene is TRBJ2-6, the V gene TRBV20-1; D is unresolved. The CDR3 extends over 13 amino acids. Deletions cut 2 bases from V and 1 base from J, with 3 bases between. Germline V gene data show CDR1 as DFQATT and CDR2 as SNEGSKA (reference sequence). CDR3 sequence reads: CSARMSGANVLTF. CDR3 in DNA: TGCAGTGCTAGAATGTCTGGGGCCAACGTCCTGACTTTC.

This chain's CDR3 is CASSVPGQGRGTDTQYF. CDR3 nucleotides: TGCGCCAGCAGCGTACCGGGACAGGGAAGAGGCACAGATACGCAGTATTTT. The V gene is TRBV5-1, the J gene TRBJ2-3; 9 bases align to TRBD1. The J segment lost 1 base and the V segment lost 4 bases, leaving 10 bases of the junction unmatched. CDR1 is SGHRS, CDR2 YFSETQ, per germline. This CDR3 contains 17 residues.

CDR3 in DNA: TGTGCCAGCAGTTTCACGGGACGAGACAATGAGCAGTTCTTC. It translates to CASSFTGRDNEQFF. The chain links TRBV12-3 or TRBV12-4 to TRBJ2-1; D tentatively reads TRBD1 or TRBD2 (5 bases each). The ends were cut back, 3 bases at V and 5 bases at J, with 11 bases in the middle. This CDR3 has 14 residues.

The J gene is TRBJ1-6, the V gene TRBV20-1; D uncertain. The CDR3 sequence is 14 residues long. Trimming removed 1 base at V and 5 bases at J, with 9 bases between. Germline V gene sequence: CDR1 DFQATT, CDR2 SNEGSKA (reference sequence). CDR3: CSARGGFNNSPLHF. CDR3 nucleotide sequence: TGCAGTGCTAGAGGCGGTTTCAATAATTCACCCCTCCACTTT.

V gene TRBV20-1 combines with J gene TRBJ1-1; 8 nucleotides align to TRBD1. The germline V gene has CDR1 DFQATT and CDR2 SNEGSKA (reference sequence). The CDR3 spans 15 residues. V lost 2 bases, J lost 4 bases, and 9 bases stayed unmatched. Here the CDR3 DNA reads TGCAGTGCTAGATCCCGGACAGGGTCCGGCACTGAAGCTTTCTTT. This encodes CSARSRTGSGTEAFF.

CDR3: CASKANTGELFF. CDR3 nucleotides: TGTGCCAGTAAAGCGAACACCGGGGAGCTGTTTTTT. The V and J genes are TRBV19 and TRBJ2-2; D unresolved. The CDR3 length is 12 residues. CDR1 and CDR2 (germline): LNHDA, SQIVND (reference sequence). V lost 7 bases, J lost 0 bases, and 3 bases lay in between.

Here the CDR3 DNA reads TGTGCCAGCAGCCTTCGACCGGAACAGCGTCCAGATACGCAGTATTTT. It is translated as CASSLRPEQRPDTQYF. The chain is built from TRBV14 and TRBJ2-3, with D unresolved. Trimming removed 4 bases from V and 4 bases from J, with 18 bases in between. Germline CDR1 reads SGHDN; CDR2 reads FVKESK. The CDR3 is 16 amino acids.

The chain is built from TRBV10-3 and TRBJ1-5; 7 bases align to TRBD1. The junction had 6 bases not matched to a gene; V was cut back by 0 bases and J by 4 bases. CDR1 and CDR2 from the germline V gene are ENHRY and SYGVKD. This CDR3 has 16 amino acids. This CDR3 reads CAISESGRDRNQPQHF. The CDR3, as DNA: TGTGCCATCAGTGAGTCGGGCCGGGACAGAAATCAGCCCCAGCATTTT.